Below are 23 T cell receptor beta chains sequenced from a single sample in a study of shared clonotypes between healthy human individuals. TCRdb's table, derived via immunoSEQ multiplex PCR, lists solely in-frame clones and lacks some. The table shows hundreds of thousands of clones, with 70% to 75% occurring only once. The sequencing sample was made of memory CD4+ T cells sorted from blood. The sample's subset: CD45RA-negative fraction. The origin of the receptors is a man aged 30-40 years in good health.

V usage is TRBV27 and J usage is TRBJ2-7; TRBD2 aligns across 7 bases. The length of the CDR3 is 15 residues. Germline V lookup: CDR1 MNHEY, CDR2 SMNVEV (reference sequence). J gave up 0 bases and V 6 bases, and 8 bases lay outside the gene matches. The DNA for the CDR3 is TGTGCCAGCAGGACCCCTAGCGGTCCCTCCTACGAGCAGTACTTC. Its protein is CASRTPSGPSYEQYF.

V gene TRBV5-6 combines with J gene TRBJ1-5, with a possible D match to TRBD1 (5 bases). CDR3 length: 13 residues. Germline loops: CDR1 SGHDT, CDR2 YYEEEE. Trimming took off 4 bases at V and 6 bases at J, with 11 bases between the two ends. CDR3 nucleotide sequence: TGTGCCAGCAGCGGGGGTGGTGGTCAGCCCCAGCATTTT. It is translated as CASSGGGGQPQHF.

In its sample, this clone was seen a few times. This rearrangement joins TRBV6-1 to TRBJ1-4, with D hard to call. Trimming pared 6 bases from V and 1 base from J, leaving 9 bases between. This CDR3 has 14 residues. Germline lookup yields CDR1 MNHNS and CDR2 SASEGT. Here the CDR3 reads CASSLDLTNEKLFF. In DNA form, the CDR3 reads TGTGCCAGCAGCCTCGATTTAACTAATGAAAAACTGTTTTTT.

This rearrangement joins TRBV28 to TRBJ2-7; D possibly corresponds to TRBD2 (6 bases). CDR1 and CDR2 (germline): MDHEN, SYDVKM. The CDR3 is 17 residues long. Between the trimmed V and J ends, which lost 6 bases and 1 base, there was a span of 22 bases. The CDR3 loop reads CASSDDKVGGWSYEQYF. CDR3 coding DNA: TGTGCCAGCAGCGACGATAAGGTGGGAGGTTGGTCCTACGAGCAGTACTTC.

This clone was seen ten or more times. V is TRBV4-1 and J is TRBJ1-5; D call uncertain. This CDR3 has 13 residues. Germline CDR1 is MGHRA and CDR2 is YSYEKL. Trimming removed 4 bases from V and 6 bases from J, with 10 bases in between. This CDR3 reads CASSPRFFQPQHF. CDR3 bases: TGCGCCAGCAGCCCGAGGTTCTTTCAGCCCCAGCATTTT.

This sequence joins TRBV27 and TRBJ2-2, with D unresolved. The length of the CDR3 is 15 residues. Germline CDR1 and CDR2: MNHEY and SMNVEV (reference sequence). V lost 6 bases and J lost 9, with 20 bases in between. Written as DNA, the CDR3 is TGTGCCAGCAGACAGAACCCGAACACCGGTTGGGAGCTGTTTTTT. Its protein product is CASRQNPNTGWELFF.

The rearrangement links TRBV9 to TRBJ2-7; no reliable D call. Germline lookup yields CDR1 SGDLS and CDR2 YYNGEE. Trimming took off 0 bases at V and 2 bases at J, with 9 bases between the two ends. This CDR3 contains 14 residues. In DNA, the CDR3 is TGTGCCAGCAGCGTAGCCCCAGAAACCTACGAGCAGTACTTC. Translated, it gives CASSVAPETYEQYF.

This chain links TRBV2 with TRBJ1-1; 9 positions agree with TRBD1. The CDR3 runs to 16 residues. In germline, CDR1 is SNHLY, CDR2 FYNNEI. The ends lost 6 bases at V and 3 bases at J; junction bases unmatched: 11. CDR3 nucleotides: TGTGCCAGCAGGGATGGACAGGGGCATTCATACACTGAAGCTTTCTTT. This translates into CASRDGQGHSYTEAFF.

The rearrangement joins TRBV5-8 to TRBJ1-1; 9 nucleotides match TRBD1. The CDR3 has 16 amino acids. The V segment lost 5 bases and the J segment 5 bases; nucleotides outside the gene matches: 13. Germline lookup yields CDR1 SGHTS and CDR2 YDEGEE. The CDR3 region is CASRLPPGQGRTEAFF. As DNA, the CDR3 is TGTGCCAGCAGACTACCTCCAGGACAGGGGCGGACTGAAGCTTTCTTT.

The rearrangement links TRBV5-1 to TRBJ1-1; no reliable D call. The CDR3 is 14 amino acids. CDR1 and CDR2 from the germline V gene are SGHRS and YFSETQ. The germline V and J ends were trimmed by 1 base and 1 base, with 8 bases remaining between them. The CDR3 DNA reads TGCGCCAGCAGCTTGAACTCAGCGAACACTGAAGCTTTCTTT. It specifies CASSLNSANTEAFF.

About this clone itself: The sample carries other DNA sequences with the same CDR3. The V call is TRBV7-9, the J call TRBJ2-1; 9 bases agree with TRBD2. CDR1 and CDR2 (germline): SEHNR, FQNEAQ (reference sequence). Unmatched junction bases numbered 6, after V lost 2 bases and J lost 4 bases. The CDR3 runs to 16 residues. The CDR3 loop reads CASSLSLAGSYNEQFF. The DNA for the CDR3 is TGTGCCAGCAGCTTAAGCCTAGCGGGATCGTACAATGAGCAGTTCTTC.

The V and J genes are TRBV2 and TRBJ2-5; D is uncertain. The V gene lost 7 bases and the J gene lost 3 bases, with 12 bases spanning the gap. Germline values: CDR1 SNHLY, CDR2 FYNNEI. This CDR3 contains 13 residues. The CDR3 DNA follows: TGTGCCAGCAATGCGCGAACCAAAGAGACCCAGTACTTC. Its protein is CASNARTKETQYF.

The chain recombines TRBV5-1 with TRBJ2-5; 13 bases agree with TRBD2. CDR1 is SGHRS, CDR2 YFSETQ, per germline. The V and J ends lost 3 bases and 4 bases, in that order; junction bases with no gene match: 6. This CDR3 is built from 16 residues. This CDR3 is CASSSTGLAGVETQYF. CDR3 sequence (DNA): TGCGCCAGCAGCTCGACCGGACTAGCGGGAGTAGAGACCCAGTACTTC. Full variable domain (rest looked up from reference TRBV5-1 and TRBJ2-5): KAGVTQTPRYLIKTRGQQVTLSCSPISGHRSVSWYQQTPGQGLQFLFEYFSETQRNKGNFPGRFSGRQFSNSRSEMNVSTLELGDSALYLCASSSTGLAGVETQYFGPGTRLLVL.

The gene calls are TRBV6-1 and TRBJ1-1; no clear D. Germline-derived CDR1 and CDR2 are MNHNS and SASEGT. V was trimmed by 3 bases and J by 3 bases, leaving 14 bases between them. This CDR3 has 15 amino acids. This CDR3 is CASSEATLLYTEAFF. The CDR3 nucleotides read TGTGCCAGCAGTGAGGCGACCCTCCTGTACACTGAAGCTTTCTTT.

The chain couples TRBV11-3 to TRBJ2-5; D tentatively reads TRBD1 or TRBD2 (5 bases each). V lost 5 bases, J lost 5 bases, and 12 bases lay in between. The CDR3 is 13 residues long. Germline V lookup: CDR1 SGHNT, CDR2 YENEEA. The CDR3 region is CASSRWDGETQYF. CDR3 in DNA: TGTGCCAGCAGCCGTTGGGACGGCGAGACCCAGTACTTC.

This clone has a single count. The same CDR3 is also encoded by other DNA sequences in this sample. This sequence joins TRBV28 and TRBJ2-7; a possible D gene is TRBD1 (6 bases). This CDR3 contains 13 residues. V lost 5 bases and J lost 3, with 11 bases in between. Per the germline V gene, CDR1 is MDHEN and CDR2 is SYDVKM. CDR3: CASSPGQSYEQYF. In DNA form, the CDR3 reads TGTGCCAGCAGTCCCGGACAGAGCTACGAGCAGTACTTC.

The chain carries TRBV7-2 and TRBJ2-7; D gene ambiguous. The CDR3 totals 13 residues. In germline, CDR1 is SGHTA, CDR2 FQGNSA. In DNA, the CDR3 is TGTGCTTTATCGGGTCCTTCGTTCTACGAGCAGTACTTC. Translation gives CALSGPSFYEQYF.

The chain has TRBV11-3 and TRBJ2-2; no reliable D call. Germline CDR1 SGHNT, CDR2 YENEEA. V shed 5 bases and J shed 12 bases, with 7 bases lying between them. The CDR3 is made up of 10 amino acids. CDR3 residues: CASSPPKLFF. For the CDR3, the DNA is TGTGCCAGCAGCCCCCCCAAGCTGTTTTTT.

The CDR3 loop reads CSVVNRDTPYGYTF. The CDR3 nucleotides are TGCAGCGTTGTCAACCGGGACACACCCTATGGCTACACCTTC. The genes are TRBV29-1 and TRBJ1-2; D possibly corresponds to TRBD1 (6 bases). The CDR3 spans 14 residues. Germline V CDR1 and CDR2: SQVTM, ANQGSEA. The V and J ends lost 4 bases and 4 bases respectively, with 16 bases between them.

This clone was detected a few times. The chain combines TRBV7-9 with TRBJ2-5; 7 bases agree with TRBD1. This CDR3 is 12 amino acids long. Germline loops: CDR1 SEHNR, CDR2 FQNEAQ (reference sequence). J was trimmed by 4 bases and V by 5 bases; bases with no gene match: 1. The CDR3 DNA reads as TGTGCCAGCAGCCGACAGGGAGAGACCCAGTACTTC. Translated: CASSRQGETQYF.

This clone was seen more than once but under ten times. The CDR3 DNA reads TGTGCCAGTACCCCGGGACGGGGATCCTACGAGCAGTACTTC. Its translation is CASTPGRGSYEQYF. The chain uses TRBV19 and TRBJ2-7; D may match TRBD1 or TRBD2 (5 bases each). Germline CDR1 is LNHDA and CDR2 is SQIVND (reference sequence). Between the trimmed V and J ends, which lost 7 bases and 1 base, there was a span of 14 bases. CDR3 length equals 14 residues.

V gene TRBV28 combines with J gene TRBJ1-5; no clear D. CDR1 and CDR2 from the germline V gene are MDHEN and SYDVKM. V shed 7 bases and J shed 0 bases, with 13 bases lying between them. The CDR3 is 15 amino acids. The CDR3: CASTTPIVSNQPQHF. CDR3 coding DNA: TGTGCCAGCACCACCCCTATCGTTAGCAATCAGCCCCAGCATTTT.

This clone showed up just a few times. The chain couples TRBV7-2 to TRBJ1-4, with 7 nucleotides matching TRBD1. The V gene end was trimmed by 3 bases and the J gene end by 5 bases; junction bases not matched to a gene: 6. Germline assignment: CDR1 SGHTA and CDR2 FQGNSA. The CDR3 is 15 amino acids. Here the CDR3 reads CASSFTGQTNEKLFF. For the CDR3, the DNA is TGTGCCAGCAGCTTTACGGGACAGACCAATGAAAAACTGTTTTTT. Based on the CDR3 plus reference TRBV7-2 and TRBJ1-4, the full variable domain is GAGVSQSPSNKVTEKGKDVELRCDPISGHTALYWYRQSLGQGLEFLIYFQGNSAPDKSGLPSDRFSAERTGGSVSTLTIQRTQQEDSAVYLCASSFTGQTNEKLFFGSGTQLSVL.